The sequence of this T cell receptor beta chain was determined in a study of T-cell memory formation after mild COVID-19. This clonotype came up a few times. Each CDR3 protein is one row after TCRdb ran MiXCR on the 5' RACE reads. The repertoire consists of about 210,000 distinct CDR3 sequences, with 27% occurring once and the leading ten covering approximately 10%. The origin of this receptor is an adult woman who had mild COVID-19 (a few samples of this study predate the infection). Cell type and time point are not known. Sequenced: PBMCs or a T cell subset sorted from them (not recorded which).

The CDR3 loop is CASSVGGAGRGETQYF. The CDR3 bases are TGTGCCAGCAGCGTAGGGGGAGCGGGGCGGGGAGAGACCCAGTACTTC. V gene TRBV9 combines with J gene TRBJ2-5; 7 bases are shared with TRBD2. The CDR3 sequence is 16 residues long. Germline lookup yields CDR1 SGDLS and CDR2 YYNGEE. The ends lost 0 bases at V and 4 bases at J; junction bases unmatched: 9.